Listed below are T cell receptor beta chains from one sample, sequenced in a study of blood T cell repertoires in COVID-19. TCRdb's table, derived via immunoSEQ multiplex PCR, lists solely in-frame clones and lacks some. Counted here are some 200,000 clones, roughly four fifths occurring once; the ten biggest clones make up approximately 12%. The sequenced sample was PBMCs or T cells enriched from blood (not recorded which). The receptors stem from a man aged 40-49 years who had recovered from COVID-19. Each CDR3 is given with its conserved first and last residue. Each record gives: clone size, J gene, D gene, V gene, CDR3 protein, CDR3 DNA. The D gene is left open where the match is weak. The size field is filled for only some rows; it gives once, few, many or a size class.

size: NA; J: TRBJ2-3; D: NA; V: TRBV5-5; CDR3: CASSHRSSPLPDTQYF; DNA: TGTGCCAGCAGCCATCGATCCTCGCCCCTACCGGATACGCAGTATTTT
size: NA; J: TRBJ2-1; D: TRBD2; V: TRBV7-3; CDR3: CASSFRREGLDEQFF; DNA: TGTGCCAGCAGCTTCCGGCGGGAGGGCCTTGATGAGCAGTTCTTC
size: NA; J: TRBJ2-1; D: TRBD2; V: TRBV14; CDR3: CASSLLGGLEYNEQFF; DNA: TGTGCCAGCAGCCTCCTCGGGGGACTAGAGTACAATGAGCAGTTCTTC
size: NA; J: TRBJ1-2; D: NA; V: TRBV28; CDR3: CASLSTVTNYGYTF; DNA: TGTGCCAGCCTATCGACAGTAACTAACTATGGCTACACCTTC
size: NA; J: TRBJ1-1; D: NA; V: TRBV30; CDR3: CAWSVGGDTEAFF; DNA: TGTGCCTGGAGTGTAGGAGGAGACACTGAAGCTTTCTTT
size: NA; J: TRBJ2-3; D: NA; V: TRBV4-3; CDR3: CASSQETVDTDTQYF; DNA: TGCGCCAGCAGCCAAGAAACGGTCGACACAGATACGCAGTATTTT
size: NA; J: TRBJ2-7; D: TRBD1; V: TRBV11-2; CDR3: CASSSPGRGYYEQYF; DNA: TGTGCCAGCAGCTCCCCTGGCAGGGGGTACTACGAGCAGTACTTC
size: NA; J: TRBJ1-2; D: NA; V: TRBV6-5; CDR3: CASSSGGLYGYTF; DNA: TGTGCCAGCAGTTCCGGGGGGCTCTATGGCTACACCTTC
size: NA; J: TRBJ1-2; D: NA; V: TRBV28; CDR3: CASRRGYYGYTF; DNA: TGTGCCAGCAGGCGGGGCTACTATGGCTACACCTTC
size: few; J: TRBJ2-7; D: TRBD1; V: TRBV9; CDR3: CASSPGGYEQYF; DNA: TGTGCCAGCAGCCCAGGGGGCTACGAGCAGTACTTC
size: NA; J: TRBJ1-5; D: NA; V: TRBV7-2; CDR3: CASSLDRAGNQPQHF; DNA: TGTGCCAGCAGCCTAGACAGAGCGGGCAATCAGCCCCAGCATTTT
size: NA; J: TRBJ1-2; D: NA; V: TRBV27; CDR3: CASSASGLASGYTF; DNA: TGTGCCAGCAGTGCTTCGGGACTAGCGAGCGGCTACACCTTC
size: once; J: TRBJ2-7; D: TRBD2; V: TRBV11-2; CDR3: CASSFHRLAGTYEQYF; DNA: TGTGCCAGCAGCTTCCATCGTCTAGCGGGGACCTACGAGCAGTACTTC
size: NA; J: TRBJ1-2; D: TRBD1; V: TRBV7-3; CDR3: CASSTRQGDLHGYTF; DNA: TGTGCCAGCAGCACCCGACAGGGGGACTTGCACGGCTACACCTTC
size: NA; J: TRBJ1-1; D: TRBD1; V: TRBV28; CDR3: CASKGAVNTEAFF; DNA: TGTGCCAGCAAGGGGGCGGTGAACACTGAAGCTTTCTTT
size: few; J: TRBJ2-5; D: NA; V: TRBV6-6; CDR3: CATAPLETQYF; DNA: TGTGCCACCGCTCCACTCGAGACCCAGTACTTC
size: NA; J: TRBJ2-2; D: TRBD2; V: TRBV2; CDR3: CASAGDPGELFF; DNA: TGTGCCAGCGCGGGGGACCCCGGGGAGCTGTTTTTT
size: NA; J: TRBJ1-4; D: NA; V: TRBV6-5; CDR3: CASSLAGGTNEKLFF; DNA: TGTGCCAGCAGCCTCGCCGGGGGAACTAATGAAAAACTGTTTTTT
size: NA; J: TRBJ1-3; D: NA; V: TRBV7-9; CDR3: CASSLVGSGPGNTIYF; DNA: TGTGCCAGCAGCTTAGTGGGGAGTGGGCCTGGAAACACCATATATTTT
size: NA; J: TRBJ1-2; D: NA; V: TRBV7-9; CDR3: CASSATGLPMGYTF; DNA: TGTGCCAGCAGCGCCACGGGACTGCCTATGGGCTACACCTTC
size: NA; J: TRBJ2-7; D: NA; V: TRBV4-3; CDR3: CASSQEWAGDYEQYF; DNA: TGCGCCAGCAGCCAAGAGTGGGCGGGCGACTACGAGCAGTACTTC
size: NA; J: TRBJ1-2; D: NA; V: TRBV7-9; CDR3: CASSPTGNYGYTF; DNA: TGTGCCAGCAGTCCCACAGGGAACTATGGCTACACCTTC
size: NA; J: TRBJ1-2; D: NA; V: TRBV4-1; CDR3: CASSQTGLGGYTF; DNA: TGCGCCAGCAGCCAAACAGGGTTAGGTGGCTACACCTTC
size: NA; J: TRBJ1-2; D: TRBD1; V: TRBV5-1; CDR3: CASSLGQGNYGYTF; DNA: TGCGCCAGCAGCTTGGGACAGGGAAACTATGGCTACACCTTC
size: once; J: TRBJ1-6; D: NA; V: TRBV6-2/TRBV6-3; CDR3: CASSRDLLPLHF; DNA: TGTGCCAGCAGTCGGGACTTATTACCCCTCCACTTT
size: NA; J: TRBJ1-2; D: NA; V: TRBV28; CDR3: CASSFRDGYTF; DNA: TGTGCCAGCAGTTTTCGAGATGGCTACACCTTC
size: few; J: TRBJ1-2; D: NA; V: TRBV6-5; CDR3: CASSYILGFYGYTF; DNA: TGTGCCAGCAGTTACATTCTGGGCTTTTATGGCTACACCTTC
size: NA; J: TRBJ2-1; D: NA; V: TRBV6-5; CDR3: CASSYSGGSYNEQFF; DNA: TGTGCCAGCAGTTACAGCGGAGGGTCCTACAATGAGCAGTTCTTC
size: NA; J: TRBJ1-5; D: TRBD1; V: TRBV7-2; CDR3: CASSSRTGALNQPQHF; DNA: TGTGCCAGCAGCTCAAGGACAGGGGCTCTAAATCAGCCCCAGCATTTT
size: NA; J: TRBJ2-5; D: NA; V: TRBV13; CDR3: CASSFLPSAETQYF; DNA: TGTGCCAGCAGCTTCCTCCCTAGCGCGGAGACCCAGTACTTC
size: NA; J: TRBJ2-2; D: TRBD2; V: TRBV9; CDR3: CASSARTSGIGGELFF; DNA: TGTGCCAGCAGCGCCCGGACTAGCGGGATTGGCGGGGAGCTGTTTTTT
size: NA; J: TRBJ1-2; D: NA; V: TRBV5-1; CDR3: CASSLGARGYTF; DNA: TGCGCCAGCAGCTTGGGGGCTCGCGGCTACACCTTC
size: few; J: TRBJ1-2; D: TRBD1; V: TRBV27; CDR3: CASSLAPGQLNYGYTF; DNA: TGTGCCAGCAGCTTGGCCCCGGGACAGCTAAACTATGGCTACACCTTC
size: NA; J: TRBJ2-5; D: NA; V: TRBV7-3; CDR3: CASSLTYREETQYF; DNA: TGTGCCAGCAGCTTAACGTACAGAGAAGAGACCCAGTACTTC
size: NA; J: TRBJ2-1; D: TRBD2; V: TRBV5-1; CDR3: CASSLSSSGSSYNEQFF; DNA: TGCGCCAGCAGCTTGTCTTCCAGCGGGAGCTCCTACAATGAGCAGTTCTTC
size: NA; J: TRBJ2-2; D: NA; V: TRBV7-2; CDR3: CASSGSPANTGELFF; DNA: TGTGCCAGCTCCGGGAGCCCCGCGAACACCGGGGAGCTGTTTTTT
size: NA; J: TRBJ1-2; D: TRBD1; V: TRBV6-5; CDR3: CASSSPPTGGYGYTF; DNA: TGTGCCAGCAGTTCCCCTCCGACAGGGGGCTATGGCTACACCTTC
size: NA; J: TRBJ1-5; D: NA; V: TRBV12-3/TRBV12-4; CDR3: CASGGQPQHF; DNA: TGTGCCAGCGGAGGTCAGCCCCAGCATTTT
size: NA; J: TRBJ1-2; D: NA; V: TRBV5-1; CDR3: CASSPPDGLAPGYTF; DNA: TGCGCCAGCAGCCCTCCGGACGGACTAGCACCAGGCTACACCTTC
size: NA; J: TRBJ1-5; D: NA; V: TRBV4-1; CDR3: CASSQEQGGLISRNQPQHF; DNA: TGCGCCAGCAGCCAAGAACAGGGTGGCCTTATCTCCAGGAATCAGCCCCAGCATTTT
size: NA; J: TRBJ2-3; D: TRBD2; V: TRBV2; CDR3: CASSEAAGGFGTDTQYF; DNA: TGTGCCAGCAGTGAAGCAGCGGGGGGATTTGGCACAGATACGCAGTATTTT
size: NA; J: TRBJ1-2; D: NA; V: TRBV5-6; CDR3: CASSELGAGYGYTF; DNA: TGTGCCAGCAGCGAATTAGGGGCCGGCTATGGCTACACCTTC
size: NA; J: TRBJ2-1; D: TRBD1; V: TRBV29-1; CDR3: CSVESDRGSEQFF; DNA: TGCAGCGTTGAATCCGACAGGGGCAGTGAGCAGTTCTTC
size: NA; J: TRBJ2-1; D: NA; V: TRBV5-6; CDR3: CASSFGGLSYNEQFF; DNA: TGTGCCAGCAGCTTTGGGGGACTGTCTTACAATGAGCAGTTCTTC
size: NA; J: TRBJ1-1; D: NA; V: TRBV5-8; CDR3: CASRIGLSLNTEAFF; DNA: TGTGCCAGCAGGATCGGACTGAGCTTGAACACTGAAGCTTTCTTT
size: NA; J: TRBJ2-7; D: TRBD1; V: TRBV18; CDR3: CASSALGQGISNEQYF; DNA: TGTGCCAGCTCAGCCTTAGGACAGGGGATCAGTAACGAGCAGTACTTC
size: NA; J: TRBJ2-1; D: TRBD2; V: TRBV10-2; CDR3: CASSLTTGRVGEQFF; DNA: TGCGCCAGCAGCTTGACTACCGGGAGGGTCGGTGAGCAGTTCTTC
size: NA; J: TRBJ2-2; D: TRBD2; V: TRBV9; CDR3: CASSGSPSSGRATGELFF; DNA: TGTGCCAGCAGCGGTAGCCCCTCCAGCGGGAGGGCCACCGGGGAGCTGTTTTTT